These 29 T cell receptor beta chains were sequenced from one sample in a study of T cell responses to AZD1222 COVID-19 vaccine. Sequenced by immunoSEQ multiplex PCR; TCRdb stores in-frame clones only, minus some. The data hold tens of thousands of clones, with over 75% observed a single time. The input for sequencing was peripheral blood, taken 28 days after the second AZD1222 dose. Every receptor here comes from an adult who received the AZD1222 COVID-19 vaccine.

This clone was recorded once. CDR3 protein: CATSRGGIGEQYF. The CDR3 DNA reads TGTGCCACCTCTCGTGGGGGGATAGGCGAGCAGTACTTC. V is TRBV10-3 and J is TRBJ2-7; a possible D gene is TRBD2 (6 bases). This CDR3 is built from 13 residues. Germline CDR1 and CDR2: ENHRY and SYGVKD. Trimming shortened V by 10 bases and J by 6 bases, and 19 bases separated the two germline ends.

This clone appeared a few times. This chain connects TRBV6-5 to TRBJ2-7; 8 bases align to TRBD1. CDR1 and CDR2 (germline): MNHEY, SVGAGI. The ends lost 5 bases at V and 2 bases at J; junction bases unmatched: 2. The CDR3 has 13 residues. CDR3 DNA: TGTGCCAGCAGTATGGGACAGGCCTACGAGCAGTACTTC. This encodes CASSMGQAYEQYF.

This rearrangement joins TRBV3-1 (or the pseudogene TRBV3-2) to TRBJ2-3, with D perhaps TRBD1 (5 bases). The germline V gene has CDR1 LGHDT and CDR2 YNNKEL (reference sequence). This CDR3 has 15 residues. Trimming removed 0 bases from V and 1 base from J, with 8 bases in between. CDR3 sequence reads: CASSQDRDRTDTQYF. The CDR3 DNA is TGTGCCAGCAGCCAAGACAGGGATCGCACAGATACGCAGTATTTT.

The V gene is TRBV6-5, the J gene TRBJ1-3; TRBD1 is a possible D gene (6 bases). The CDR3 sequence is 15 residues long. Trimming cost V 5 bases and J 8 bases, with 19 bases left between them. The germline V gene has CDR1 MNHEY and CDR2 SVGAGI. The CDR3 is CASSLPGASRDTIYF. CDR3 nucleotide sequence: TGTGCCAGCAGTCTACCGGGGGCGAGTCGGGACACCATATATTTT.

Regarding this clone: Additional DNA sequences in this sample encode the identical CDR3. This chain joins TRBV19 and TRBJ2-7; the match to TRBD1 covers 10 bases. Germline values: CDR1 LNHDA, CDR2 SQIVND (reference sequence). V lost 1 base and J lost 3; bases outside the gene matches: 3. CDR3 length equals 15 residues. CDR3 coding DNA: TGTGCCAGTAGTATAGCCGGGACAGGGGTCTACGAGCAGTACTTC. This encodes CASSIAGTGVYEQYF.

V is TRBV7-2 and J is TRBJ1-5; D possibly corresponds to TRBD1 (6 bases). Germline loops: CDR1 SGHTA, CDR2 FQGNSA. This CDR3 contains 15 residues. V dropped 4 bases and J dropped 5 bases, with 15 bases sitting between them. This CDR3 reads CASSSQQGSDQPQHF. The CDR3, as DNA: TGTGCCAGCAGCTCTCAACAGGGAAGCGATCAGCCCCAGCATTTT.

The chain is built from TRBV19 and TRBJ2-7; the D call may be TRBD1 or TRBD2 (5 bases each). CDR1 LNHDA and CDR2 SQIVND come from the germline V gene (reference sequence). CDR3 length: 13 residues. V lost 5 bases to trimming and J lost 2 bases, with 10 bases between them. CDR3 in amino acids: CASSDGTAYEQYF. The CDR3 DNA follows: TGTGCCAGTAGTGATGGGACGGCCTACGAGCAGTACTTC. Supplemented by reference TRBV19 and TRBJ2-7, the full variable domain reads DGGITQSPKYLFRKEGQNVTLSCEQNLNHDAMYWYRQDPGQGLRLIYYSQIVNDFQKGDIAEGYSVSREKKESFPLTVTSAQKNPTAFYLCASSDGTAYEQYFGPGTRLTVT.

The sample holds one count of this clone. The chain is built from TRBV5-1 and TRBJ2-2, with 14 bases lining up with TRBD2. With V trimmed by 4 bases and J by 5 bases, 10 bases remained unmatched. Looked up from germline, CDR1 is SGHRS and CDR2 is YFSETQ. The CDR3 totals 18 residues. CDR3 in DNA: TGCGCCAGCAGCCGAAATCAAGGGACTAGCGGGAGTACCGGGGAGCTGTTTTTT. This sequence encodes CASSRNQGTSGSTGELFF.

The genes are TRBV7-9 and TRBJ2-5; TRBD2 might be the D (7 bases). V shed 5 bases and J shed 2 bases, with 18 bases lying between them. There are 16 residues in the CDR3. From germline, CDR1 is SEHNR and CDR2 FQNEAQ (reference sequence). CDR3 loop: CASSPGGLLYQETQYF. The CDR3 nucleotides are TGTGCCAGCAGCCCCGGGGGGCTCTTATATCAAGAGACCCAGTACTTC.

This clone was found once. The chain joins TRBV27 to TRBJ1-5; tentative D call: TRBD1 (5 bases). Germline V gene data show CDR1 as MNHEY and CDR2 as SMNVEV (reference sequence). This CDR3 contains 14 residues. The ends were cut back, 5 bases at V and 1 base at J, with 9 bases in the middle. CDR3 residues: CASSPQGSNQPQHF. CDR3 nucleotides: TGTGCCAGCAGTCCCCAGGGAAGCAATCAGCCCCAGCATTTT.

The chain uses TRBV29-1 and TRBJ2-1; D call uncertain. The V end was cut by 1 base, the J end by 6 bases, with 7 bases between. The CDR3 totals 12 residues. Germline V CDR1 and CDR2: SQVTM, ANQGSEA. CDR3 in DNA: TGCAGCGTTGAAGTGCGGAGCAATGAGCAGTTCTTC. Encoded protein: CSVEVRSNEQFF.

This rearrangement joins TRBV5-1 to TRBJ2-4; TRBD2 agrees at 10 bases. Losses at the gene ends were 3 bases for V and 5 bases for J; bases not matched to a gene: 2. CDR1 is SGHRS, CDR2 YFSETQ, per germline. The CDR3 has 14 residues. Here the CDR3 DNA reads TGCGCCAGCAGCTCTGGACTAGCGGAAAACATTCAGTACTTC. It encodes CASSSGLAENIQYF.

The rearrangement joins TRBV28 to TRBJ2-3; TRBD2 agrees at 15 bases. The CDR3 contains 17 residues. The germline CDR1 and CDR2 sequences are MDHEN and SYDVKM. The trim removed 3 bases at V and 6 bases at J, leaving 7 bases unmatched. This chain's CDR3 is CASSFQGLAGGSDTQYF. CDR3 sequence (DNA): TGTGCCAGCAGTTTTCAGGGACTAGCGGGAGGAAGCGATACGCAGTATTTT.

The J gene is TRBJ2-7, the V gene TRBV2; tentatively, D is TRBD2 (6 bases). The V gene lost 3 bases and the J gene lost 3 bases, with 12 bases spanning the gap. Germline loops: CDR1 SNHLY, CDR2 FYNNEI. CDR3 length: 14 residues. The CDR3 DNA sequence: TGTGCCAGCAGTGAGCGGCGGGATAACTACGAGCAGTACTTC. Translated, it gives CASSERRDNYEQYF.

The chain employs TRBV4-2 and TRBJ1-1, with D perhaps TRBD1 (5 bases). The CDR3 spans 15 residues. The V and J ends lost 0 bases and 4 bases respectively, with 12 bases between them. CDR1 is LGHNA, CDR2 YNFKEQ, per germline. The CDR3 region has the DNA TGTGCCAGCAGCCAAGACATGGGGGGTGTCACTGAAGCTTTCTTT. The encoded protein is CASSQDMGGVTEAFF.

The chain carries TRBV19 and TRBJ2-7; possible D gene TRBD1, 6 bases. Trimming stripped 8 bases from V and 4 bases from J, with 15 bases between. CDR1 is LNHDA, CDR2 SQIVND, per germline (reference sequence). The CDR3 is made up of 13 amino acids. CDR3 loop: CASAGWGRYEQYF. CDR3 in DNA: TGTGCCAGTGCGGGTTGGGGGCGTTACGAGCAGTACTTC.

V usage is TRBV6-6 and J usage is TRBJ2-4, with D perhaps TRBD1 or TRBD2 (5 bases each). Trimming removed 6 bases at V and 0 bases at J, with 12 bases between. Germline-derived CDR1 and CDR2 are MNHNY and SVGAGI (reference sequence). The CDR3 is made up of 15 amino acids. CDR3 amino acids: CASRLGTIAKNIQYF. The CDR3 nucleotides are TGTGCCAGCAGGCTCGGGACGATAGCCAAAAACATTCAGTACTTC.

This chain joins TRBV18 and TRBJ1-1; a possible D gene is TRBD1 (5 bases). This CDR3 has 14 residues. The V end lost 3 bases, the J end lost 1 base, and 9 bases lay between the germline ends. Germline assignment: CDR1 KGHSH and CDR2 LQKENI. As DNA, the CDR3 is TGTGCCAGCTCACCGCCAGGGCCGAACACTGAAGCTTTCTTT. As protein: CASSPPGPNTEAFF. The variable domain in full, with the rest retrieved from reference TRBV18 and TRBJ1-1, is NAGVMQNPRHLVRRRGQEARLRCSPMKGHSHVYWYRQLPEEGLKFMVYLQKENIIDESGMPKERFSAEFPKEGPSILRIQQVVRGDSAAYFCASSPPGPNTEAFFGQGTRLTVV.

This chain connects TRBV27 to TRBJ1-1; D gene uncertain. Trimming removed 3 bases from V and 1 base from J, with 6 bases in between. Germline V gene data show CDR1 as MNHEY and CDR2 as SMNVEV (reference sequence). This CDR3 spans 13 amino acids. The CDR3 coding sequence is TGTGCCAGCAGTTTCTCACAGAACACTGAAGCTTTCTTT. The encoded protein is CASSFSQNTEAFF.

CDR3 sequence reads: CASSYSGRAGEQYF. As DNA, the CDR3 is TGTGCCAGCAGTTATAGCGGGAGGGCCGGCGAGCAGTACTTC. The chain has TRBV28 and TRBJ2-7; the match to TRBD2 covers 11 bases. This CDR3 contains 14 residues. Germline CDR1 MDHEN, CDR2 SYDVKM. V was clipped by 4 bases and J by 6 bases; unmatched bases: 5.

This clone appeared once. V and J are TRBV5-6 and TRBJ1-5, with 11 positions matching TRBD1. Trimming at V came to 3 bases and at J to 9 bases, leaving 5 bases not matched to a gene. The CDR3 has 14 amino acids. The germline V gene has CDR1 SGHDT and CDR2 YYEEEE. CDR3 amino acids: CASSSDRGRLPQHF. For the CDR3, the DNA is TGTGCCAGCAGCTCGGACAGGGGGCGCTTGCCCCAGCATTTT.

V is TRBV28 and J is TRBJ1-1; maybe TRBD1 (6 bases). Trimming pared 6 bases from V and 4 bases from J, leaving 18 bases between. This CDR3 has 15 amino acids. CDR1 is MDHEN and CDR2 is SYDVKM in the germline V gene. Here the CDR3 reads CASSLPTGSGTEAFF. The CDR3, as DNA: TGTGCCAGCAGCTTACCCACAGGGTCCGGCACTGAAGCTTTCTTT.

This clone occurred once. The chain employs TRBV11-2 and TRBJ2-3, with D maybe TRBD2 (5 bases). Trimming removed 0 bases from V and 0 bases from J, with 7 bases in between. Germline-derived CDR1 and CDR2 are SGHAT and FQNNGV. The CDR3 runs to 15 residues. The CDR3 nucleotides are TGTGCCAGCAGCTTAGATCGGAGGAGCACAGATACGCAGTATTTT. Encoded protein: CASSLDRRSTDTQYF.

The chain recombines TRBV10-2 with TRBJ1-3; D remains unclear. This CDR3 has 14 residues. V was cut by 2 bases and J by 0 bases, with 5 bases left in between. Germline V CDR1 and CDR2: WSHSY, SAAADI. CDR3 loop: CASSEGSSGNTIYF. In DNA, the CDR3 is TGCGCCAGCAGTGAGGGGAGCTCTGGAAACACCATATATTTT.

The chain carries TRBV2 and TRBJ2-3; 7 nucleotides agree with TRBD1. The CDR3 has 14 residues. Trimming took 6 bases from V and 0 from J; bases not matched to a gene: 3. CDR1 is SNHLY and CDR2 is FYNNEI in the germline V gene. CDR3 loop: CASRDRSSTDTQYF. CDR3 DNA sequence: TGTGCCAGCAGGGACAGGTCTAGCACAGATACGCAGTATTTT.

The gene calls are TRBV30 and TRBJ2-7; D possibly corresponds to TRBD2 (6 bases). The CDR3 runs to 14 residues. CDR1 is GTSNPN, CDR2 SVGIG, per germline (reference sequence). V lost 2 bases, J lost 4 bases, and 15 bases lay in between. The CDR3 nucleotides are TGTGCCTGGAGTCTGGCGGGGAAAGGTTACGAGCAGTACTTC. This sequence encodes CAWSLAGKGYEQYF.

This chain links TRBV6-5 with TRBJ2-7, with 8 bases identical to TRBD2. The CDR3 is 15 residues long. Trimming removed 7 bases from V and 4 bases from J; junction bases left unmatched: 12. From germline, CDR1 is MNHEY and CDR2 SVGAGI. The CDR3 DNA follows: TGTGCCAGCACACCCTCCGTAGCGGGACAATACGAGCAGTACTTC. Translation gives CASTPSVAGQYEQYF.

The chain joins TRBV2 to TRBJ1-5; 10 bases map to TRBD1. The CDR3 runs 15 residues. V was pared by 6 bases and J by 2 bases, with 4 bases of the junction left unmatched. Germline CDR1 reads SNHLY; CDR2 reads FYNNEI. The CDR3 DNA follows: TGTGCCAGCAGAGAGACAGGGGGCGGCAATCAGCCCCAGCATTTT. Amino acid sequence: CASRETGGGNQPQHF.

The chain joins TRBV28 to TRBJ2-1; D gene unclear. The germline V and J ends were trimmed by 6 bases and 8 bases, with 14 bases remaining between them. Germline lookup yields CDR1 MDHEN and CDR2 SYDVKM. CDR3 size: 13 residues. As DNA, the CDR3 is TGTGCCAGCAGCCCCCGGACGGCAGATGAGCAGTTCTTC. Encoded protein: CASSPRTADEQFF.